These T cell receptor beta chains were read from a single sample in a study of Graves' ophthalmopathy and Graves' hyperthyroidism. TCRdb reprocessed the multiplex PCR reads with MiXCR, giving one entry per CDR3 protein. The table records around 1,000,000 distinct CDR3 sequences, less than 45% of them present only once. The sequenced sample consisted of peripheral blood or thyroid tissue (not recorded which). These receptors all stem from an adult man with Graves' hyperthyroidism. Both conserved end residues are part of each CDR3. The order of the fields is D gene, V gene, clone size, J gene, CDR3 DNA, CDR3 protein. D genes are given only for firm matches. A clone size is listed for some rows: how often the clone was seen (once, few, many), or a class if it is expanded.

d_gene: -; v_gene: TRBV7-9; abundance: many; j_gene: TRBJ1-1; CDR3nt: TGTGCCAGCAGCTCCTACAATTCTGAAGCTTTCTTT; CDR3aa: CASSSYNSEAFF
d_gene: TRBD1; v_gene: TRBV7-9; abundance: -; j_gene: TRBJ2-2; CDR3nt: TGTGCCAGCAGCTCCATAGCCGGGACAGAAACCGGGGAGCTGTTTTTT; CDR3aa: CASSSIAGTETGELFF
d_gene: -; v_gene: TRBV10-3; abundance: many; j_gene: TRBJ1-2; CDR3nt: TGTGCCATCAGTGGGGCGGCGGGGAACTATGGCTACACCTTC; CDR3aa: CAISGAAGNYGYTF
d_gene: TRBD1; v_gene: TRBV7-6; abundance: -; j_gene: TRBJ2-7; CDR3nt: TGTGCCAGCAGCTCCCGCCCCGCGGGACAGGGTCTTTTCTCCGAGCAGTACTTC; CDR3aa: CASSSRPAGQGLFSEQYF
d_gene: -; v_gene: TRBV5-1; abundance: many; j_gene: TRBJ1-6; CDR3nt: TGCGCCAGCAGCCCCGGAGGGCTTGGAACACCCCTCCACTTT; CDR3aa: CASSPGGLGTPLHF
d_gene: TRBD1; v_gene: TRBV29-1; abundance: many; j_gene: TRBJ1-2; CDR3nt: TGCAGCGTGACAGTGGACAGGAAGCTTTATGGCTACACCTTC; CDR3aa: CSVTVDRKLYGYTF
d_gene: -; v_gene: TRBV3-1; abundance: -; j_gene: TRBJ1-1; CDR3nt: TGTGCCACCGGACCCCACGGGAGCACTGAAGCTTTCTTT; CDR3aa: CATGPHGSTEAFF
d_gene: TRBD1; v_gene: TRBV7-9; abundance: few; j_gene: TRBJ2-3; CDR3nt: TGTGCCACAGCAGACAGGGGAGGAGGCACAGATACGCAGTATTTT; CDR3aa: CATADRGGGTDTQYF
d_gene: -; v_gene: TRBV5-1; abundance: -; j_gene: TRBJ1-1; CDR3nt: TGCGCCAGCAGCCACAGGTCAAGGAACACTGAAGCTTTCTTT; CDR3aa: CASSHRSRNTEAFF
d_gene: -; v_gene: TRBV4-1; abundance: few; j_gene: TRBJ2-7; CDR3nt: TGCGCCAGCAGCCAAGACGCTAGCTATACTTACGAGCAGTACTTC; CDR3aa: CASSQDASYTYEQYF
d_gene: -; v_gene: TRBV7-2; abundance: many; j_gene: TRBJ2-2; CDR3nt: TGTGCCAGCAGACGGACTCGCGAGAACGGGGAGCTGTTTTTT; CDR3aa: CASRRTRENGELFF
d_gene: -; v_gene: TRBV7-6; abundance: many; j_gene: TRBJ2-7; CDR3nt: TGTGCCAGCAGCTTCGGACTAAACTACGAGCAGTACTTC; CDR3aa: CASSFGLNYEQYF
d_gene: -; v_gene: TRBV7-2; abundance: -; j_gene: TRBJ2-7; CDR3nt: TGTGCCAGCAGCTCCCCCCAGGGGAGTTTCGAGCAGTACTTC; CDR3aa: CASSSPQGSFEQYF
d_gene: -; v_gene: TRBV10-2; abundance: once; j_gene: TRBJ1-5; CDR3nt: TGCGCCAGCAGTGAGTCGAAGGGCGGTCAGCCCCAGCATTTT; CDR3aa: CASSESKGGQPQHF
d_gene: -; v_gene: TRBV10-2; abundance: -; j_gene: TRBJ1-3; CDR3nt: TGTGCCAGCAGTGAAGCGGTAACACCCGAAAACACCATATATTTT; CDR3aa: CASSEAVTPENTIYF
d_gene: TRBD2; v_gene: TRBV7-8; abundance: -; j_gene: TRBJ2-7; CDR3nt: TGTGCCAGCAGCCATCAGACTAGCGGGAGGGGACCCCCATCCTACGAGCAGTACTTC; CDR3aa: CASSHQTSGRGPPSYEQYF
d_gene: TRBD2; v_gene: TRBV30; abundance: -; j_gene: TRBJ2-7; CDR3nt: TGTGCCTGGAGCGGGGGGATCAGGCGGTACTTC; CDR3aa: CAWSGGIRRYF
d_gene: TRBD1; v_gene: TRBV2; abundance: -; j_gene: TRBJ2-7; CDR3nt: TGTGCCAGCAATCCGGGACAGGGACCCAACGAGCAGTACTTC; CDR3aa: CASNPGQGPNEQYF
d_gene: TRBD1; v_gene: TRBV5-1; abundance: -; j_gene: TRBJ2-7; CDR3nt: TGCGCCAGCAGCTTGGACATTCCGGGACAGGGGGTCTACGAGCAGTACTTC; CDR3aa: CASSLDIPGQGVYEQYF
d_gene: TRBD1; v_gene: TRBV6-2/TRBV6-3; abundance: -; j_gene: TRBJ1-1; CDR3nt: TGTGCCAGCAGTTACTTCCGGGACAGGTTCGGCACTGAAGCTTTCTTT; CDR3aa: CASSYFRDRFGTEAFF
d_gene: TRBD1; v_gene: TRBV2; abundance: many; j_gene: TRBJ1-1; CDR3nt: TGTGCCAGCAGTGAGACAGGGCGAACTGAAGCTTTCTTT; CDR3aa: CASSETGRTEAFF
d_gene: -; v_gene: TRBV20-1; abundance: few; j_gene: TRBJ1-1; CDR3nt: TGCAGTGTTGAAGGGGAGACAGACAACACTGAAGCTTTCTTT; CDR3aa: CSVEGETDNTEAFF
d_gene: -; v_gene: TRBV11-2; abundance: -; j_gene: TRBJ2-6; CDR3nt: TGTGCCAGCAGTGTCACCGGACAGTCTGGGGCCAACGTCCTGACTTTC; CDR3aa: CASSVTGQSGANVLTF
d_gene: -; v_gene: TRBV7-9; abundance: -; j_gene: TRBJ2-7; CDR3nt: TGTGCCAGCAGCCAACCGGAGACTGATCGGGGGGAGCAGTACTTC; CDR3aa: CASSQPETDRGEQYF
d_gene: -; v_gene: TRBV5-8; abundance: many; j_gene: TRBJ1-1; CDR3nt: TGTGCCAGCAGCATCCTCTCCAGGGAGGCCACTGAAGCTTTCTTT; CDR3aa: CASSILSREATEAFF
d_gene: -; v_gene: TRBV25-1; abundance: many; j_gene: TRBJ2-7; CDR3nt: TGTGCCAGCACCTCTACCGGGACCTCTTACGAGCAGTACTTC; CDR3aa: CASTSTGTSYEQYF
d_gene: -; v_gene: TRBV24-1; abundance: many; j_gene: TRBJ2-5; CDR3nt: TGTGCCACCAGTGAGGGTGCCGGGACCGTACAAGAGACCCAGTACTTC; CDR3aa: CATSEGAGTVQETQYF
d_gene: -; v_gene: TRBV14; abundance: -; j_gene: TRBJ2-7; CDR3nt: TGTGCCAGCAGCCAACTTCCGGGAGAGCAGTACTTC; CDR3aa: CASSQLPGEQYF
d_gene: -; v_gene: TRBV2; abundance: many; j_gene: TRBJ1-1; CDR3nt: TGTGCCAGCAGTGAATTTGTCACCTACGGAGCTTTCTTT; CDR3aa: CASSEFVTYGAFF
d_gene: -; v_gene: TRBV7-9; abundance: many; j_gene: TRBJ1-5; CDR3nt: TGTGCCAGCAGCTTAGAGCGCAATCAGCCCCAGCATTTT; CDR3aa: CASSLERNQPQHF
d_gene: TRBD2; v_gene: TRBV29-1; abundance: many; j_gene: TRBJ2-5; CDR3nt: TGCAGCGAGCGCTCGGGGAGGGGAGGCCAAGAGACCCAGTACTTC; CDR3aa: CSERSGRGGQETQYF
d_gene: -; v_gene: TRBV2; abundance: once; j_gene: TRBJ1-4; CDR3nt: TGTGCCAGCAGTGCTCAGACAGCTACCACAACTAATGAAAAACTGTTTTTT; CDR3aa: CASSAQTATTTNEKLFF
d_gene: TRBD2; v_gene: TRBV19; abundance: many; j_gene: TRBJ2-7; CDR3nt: TGTGCCAGTAGTAGCGGACTAGCGGGAGGGAAGTACTTC; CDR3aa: CASSSGLAGGKYF